These T cell receptor beta chains were read from a single sample in a study of control samples from healthy donors and cancer patients. Profiling relied on immunoSEQ multiplex PCR, and the TCRdb table lists in-frame clones only, not all of them. The table shows approximately 90,000 clones, with around 89% occurring only once. Sequencing was performed on blood. These receptor sequences come from a woman in her seventies in good health. Each CDR3 is given with its conserved first and last residue. The order of the fields is J gene, V gene, CDR3 protein.

TRBJ1-2 TRBV7-2 CASSLDGTGINYGYTF
TRBJ1-5 TRBV4-3 CASSQDGGWDQPQHF
TRBJ2-1 TRBV7-2 CASSLVSGSMNEQFF
TRBJ2-3 TRBV10-3 CAISVTPGGTDTQYF
TRBJ1-2 TRBV14 CASSQEIRAGPYGYTF
TRBJ1-1 TRBV30 CAGAGQVNTEAFF
TRBJ1-5 TRBV28 CASIASLGHNQPQHF
TRBJ2-1 TRBV2 CASTSEGLAGPSYNEQFF
TRBJ1-1 TRBV25-1 CASSPGGGQGYTEAFF
TRBJ1-1 TRBV20-1 CSASGDGGNTEAFF
TRBJ2-1 TRBV28 CASSSNPGREQFF
TRBJ1-5 TRBV2 CASRSDPSGGQHF
TRBJ1-5 TRBV2 CASKKGTSNQPQHF
TRBJ2-5 TRBV12-3/TRBV12-4 CASSSGVQETQYF
TRBJ2-1 TRBV7-2 CASSPGREGDEQFF
TRBJ2-1 TRBV12-3/TRBV12-4 CASNIRGVEQFF